This section outlines one T cell receptor (beta chain) sequence together with its context. This entry comes from a study of blood T cell repertoires in COVID-19. As for the study in general: T cells, B-cell-depleted T cells, or PBMCs supplied cDNA or gDNA.

In the original workflow: Estimates of nucleated cell counts were drawn from the amplification of reference gene primers. Here immunoSEQ multiplex PCR was the method, and the copy in TCRdb shows in-frame clones only, minus some. That table supplies the V and J calls and clone size; D and trimming were determined from the DNA. The sample includes 250,000 to 400,000 clones, more than 70% of them seen just once. Patients in Seattle were enrolled during active infection, then followed longitudinally. The CDR3 extends over 15 amino acids. CDR1 and CDR2 from the germline V gene are SGHAT and FQNNGV. The V end lost 5 bases, the J end lost 4 bases, and 17 bases lay between the germline ends.

Sample: peripheral blood. The chain is built from TRBV11-2 and TRBJ1-2; tentatively, D is TRBD1 (5 bases). The TCR was taken from a young woman with COVID-19, enrolled during active disease. DNA for the CDR3: TGTGCCAGCAGCACAACCGGGGGACTGGGCTATGGCTACACCTTC. Amino acid sequence: CASSTTGGLGYGYTF.